This TCR beta chain originates from a study of T cells in Graves' hyperthyroidism and ophthalmopathy. From RNA transcripts, TCR beta CDR3 regions were amplified. In the first-round RT-PCR of the TCR CDR3, the HTBI primer set was used. TCRdb reanalysed the multiplex PCR reads using MiXCR and keeps one entry per CDR3 protein. The data show some 250,000 distinct CDR3 sequences, about 14% seen once. This clonotype has more than one count but fewer than ten. This CDR3 has 16 amino acids. V was pared by 4 bases and J by 6 bases, with 11 bases of the junction left unmatched. Germline values: CDR1 MNHEY, CDR2 SVGEGT.

The V and J genes are TRBV6-2 or TRBV6-3 and TRBJ2-2; 7 nucleotides line up with TRBD2. This clonotype was sampled from a woman aged 40 to 49 with Graves' hyperthyroidism that later progressed to Graves' ophthalmopathy. What was sequenced was blood. The CDR3 reads CASSFNTSDWSGELFF. As DNA, the CDR3 is TGTGCCAGCAGTTTCAACACTAGCGACTGGTCCGGGGAGCTGTTTTTT.